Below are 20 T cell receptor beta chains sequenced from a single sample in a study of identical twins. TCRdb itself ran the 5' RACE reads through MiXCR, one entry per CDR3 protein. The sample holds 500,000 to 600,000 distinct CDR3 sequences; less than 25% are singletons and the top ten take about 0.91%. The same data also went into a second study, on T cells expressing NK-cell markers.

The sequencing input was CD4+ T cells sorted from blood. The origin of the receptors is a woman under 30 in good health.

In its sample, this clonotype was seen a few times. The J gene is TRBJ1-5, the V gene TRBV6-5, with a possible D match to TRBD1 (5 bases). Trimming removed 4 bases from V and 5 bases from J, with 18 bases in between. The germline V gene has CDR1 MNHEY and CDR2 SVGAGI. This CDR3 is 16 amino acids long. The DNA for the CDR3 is TGTGCCAGCAGTTTGCGACAAACAGACAGAGATCAGCCCCAGCATTTT. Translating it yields CASSLRQTDRDQPQHF.

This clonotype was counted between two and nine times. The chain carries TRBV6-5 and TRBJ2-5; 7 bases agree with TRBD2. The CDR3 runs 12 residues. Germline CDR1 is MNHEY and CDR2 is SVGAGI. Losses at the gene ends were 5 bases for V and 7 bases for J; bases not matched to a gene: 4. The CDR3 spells CASSSPGGTQYF. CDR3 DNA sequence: TGTGCCAGCAGTAGCCCGGGAGGGACCCAGTACTTC.

The CDR3 DNA is TGTGCCAGCAGCTTGTTCAGGGGGGACCAGCCCCAGCATTTT. Encoded protein: CASSLFRGDQPQHF. The V call is TRBV5-6, the J call TRBJ1-5; 7 nucleotides agree with TRBD1. This CDR3 has 14 amino acids. Germline CDR1 is SGHDT and CDR2 is YYEEEE. V shed 1 base, J shed 7 bases, and the junction held 5 bases outside the gene matches. Drawing the rest from reference TRBV5-6 and TRBJ1-5, the complete variable domain is DAGVTQSPTHLIKTRGQQVTLRCSPKSGHDTVSWYQQALGQGPQFIFQYYEEEERQRGNFPDRFSGHQFPNYSSELNVNALLLGDSALYLCASSLFRGDQPQHFGDGTRLSIL.

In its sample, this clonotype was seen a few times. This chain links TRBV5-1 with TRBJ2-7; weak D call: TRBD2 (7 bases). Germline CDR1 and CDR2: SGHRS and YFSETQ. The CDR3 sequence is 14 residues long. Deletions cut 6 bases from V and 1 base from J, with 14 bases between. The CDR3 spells CASTNGGPSYEQYF. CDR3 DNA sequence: TGCGCCAGCACTAACGGGGGGCCTTCCTACGAGCAGTACTTC.

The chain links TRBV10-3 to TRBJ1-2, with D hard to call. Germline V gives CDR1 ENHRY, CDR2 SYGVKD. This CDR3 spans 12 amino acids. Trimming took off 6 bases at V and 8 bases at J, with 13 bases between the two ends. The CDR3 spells CAISSDSGGYTF. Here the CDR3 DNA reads TGTGCCATCAGCTCGGACTCTGGCGGCTACACCTTC.

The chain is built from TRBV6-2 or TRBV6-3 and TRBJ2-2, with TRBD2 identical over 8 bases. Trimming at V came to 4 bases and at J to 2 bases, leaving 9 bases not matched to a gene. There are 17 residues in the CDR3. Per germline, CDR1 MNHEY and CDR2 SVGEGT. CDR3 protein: CASSSLLLAVNTGELFF. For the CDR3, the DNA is TGTGCCAGCAGTTCCCTTCTACTAGCGGTCAACACCGGGGAGCTGTTTTTT.

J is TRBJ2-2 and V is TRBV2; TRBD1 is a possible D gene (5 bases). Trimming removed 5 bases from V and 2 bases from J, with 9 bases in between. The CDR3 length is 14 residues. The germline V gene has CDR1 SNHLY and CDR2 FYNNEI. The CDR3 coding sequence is TGTGCCAGCAGTTTGGACATAAACACCGGGGAGCTGTTTTTT. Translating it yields CASSLDINTGELFF. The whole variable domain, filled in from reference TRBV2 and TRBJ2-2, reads EPEVTQTPSHQVTQMGQEVILRCVPISNHLYFYWYRQILGQKVEFLVSFYNNEISEKSEIFDDQFSVERPDGSNFTLKIRSTKLEDSAMYFCASSLDINTGELFFGEGSRLTVL.

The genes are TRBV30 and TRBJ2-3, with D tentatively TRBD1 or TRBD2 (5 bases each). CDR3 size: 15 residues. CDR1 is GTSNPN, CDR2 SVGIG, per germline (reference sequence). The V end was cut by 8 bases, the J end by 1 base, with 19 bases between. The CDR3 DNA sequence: TGTGCCATCAGCCCGGGACGGTTTCGCACAGATACGCAGTATTTT. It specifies CAISPGRFRTDTQYF.

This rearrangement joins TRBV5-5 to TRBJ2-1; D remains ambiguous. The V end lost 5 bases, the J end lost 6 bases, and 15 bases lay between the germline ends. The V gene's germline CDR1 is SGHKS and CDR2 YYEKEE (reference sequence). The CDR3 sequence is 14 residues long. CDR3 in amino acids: CASRIANRINEQFF. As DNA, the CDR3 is TGTGCCAGCAGAATTGCGAATCGGATCAATGAGCAGTTCTTC.

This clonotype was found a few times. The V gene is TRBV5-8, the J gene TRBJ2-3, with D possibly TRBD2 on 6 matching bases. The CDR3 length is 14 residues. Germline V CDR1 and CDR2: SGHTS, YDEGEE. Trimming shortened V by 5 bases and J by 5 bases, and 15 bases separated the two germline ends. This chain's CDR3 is CASRRRDGEDTQYF. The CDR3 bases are TGTGCCAGCAGGCGGAGGGATGGAGAAGATACGCAGTATTTT. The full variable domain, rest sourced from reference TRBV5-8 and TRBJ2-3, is EAGVTQSPTHLIKTRGQQATLRCSPISGHTSVYWYQQALGLGLQFLLWYDEGEERNRGNFPPRFSGRQFPNYSSELNVNALELEDSALYLCASRRRDGEDTQYFGPGTRLTVL.

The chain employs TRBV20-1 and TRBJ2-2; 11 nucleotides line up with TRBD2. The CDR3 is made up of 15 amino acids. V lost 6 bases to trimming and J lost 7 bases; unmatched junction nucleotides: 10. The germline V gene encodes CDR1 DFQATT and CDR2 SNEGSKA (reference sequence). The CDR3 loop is CSAPSLAGAGGELFF. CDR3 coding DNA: TGCAGTGCCCCCTCACTAGCGGGAGCTGGCGGGGAGCTGTTTTTT.

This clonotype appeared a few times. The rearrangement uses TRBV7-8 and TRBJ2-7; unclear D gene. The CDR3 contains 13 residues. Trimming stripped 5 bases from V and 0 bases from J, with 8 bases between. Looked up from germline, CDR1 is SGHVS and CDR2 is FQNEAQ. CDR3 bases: TGTGCCAGCAGCGCCGACGGCTCCTACGAGCAGTACTTC. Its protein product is CASSADGSYEQYF.

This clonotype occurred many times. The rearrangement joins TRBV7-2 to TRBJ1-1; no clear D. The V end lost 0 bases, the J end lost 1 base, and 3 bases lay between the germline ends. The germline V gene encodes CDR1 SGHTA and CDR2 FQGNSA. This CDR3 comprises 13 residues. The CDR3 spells CASSLAKNTEAFF. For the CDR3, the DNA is TGTGCCAGCAGCTTAGCGAAGAACACTGAAGCTTTCTTT.

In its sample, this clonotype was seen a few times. CDR3 residues: CASSVGLAESSYNEQFF. The DNA for the CDR3 is TGTGCCAGCAGCGTAGGTCTAGCCGAGAGCTCCTACAATGAGCAGTTCTTC. The V call is TRBV9, the J call TRBJ2-1, with D possibly TRBD2 on 5 matching bases. The germline V gene has CDR1 SGDLS and CDR2 YYNGEE. Trimming removed 0 bases at V and 0 bases at J, with 13 bases between. This CDR3 is 17 amino acids long.

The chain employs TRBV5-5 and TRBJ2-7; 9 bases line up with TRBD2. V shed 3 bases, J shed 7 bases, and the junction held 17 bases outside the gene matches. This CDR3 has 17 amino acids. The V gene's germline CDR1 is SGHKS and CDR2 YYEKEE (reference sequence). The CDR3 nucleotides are TGTGCCAGCAGCTCCACCGTAGCGGGGGCAACATTGGGGGAGCAGTACTTC. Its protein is CASSSTVAGATLGEQYF.

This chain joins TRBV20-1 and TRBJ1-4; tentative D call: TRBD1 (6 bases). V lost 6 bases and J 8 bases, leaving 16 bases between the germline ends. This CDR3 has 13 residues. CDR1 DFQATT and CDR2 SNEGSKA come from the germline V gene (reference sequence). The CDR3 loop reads CSAAGGGKEKLFF. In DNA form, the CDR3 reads TGCAGTGCAGCGGGAGGGGGAAAGGAAAAACTGTTTTTT.

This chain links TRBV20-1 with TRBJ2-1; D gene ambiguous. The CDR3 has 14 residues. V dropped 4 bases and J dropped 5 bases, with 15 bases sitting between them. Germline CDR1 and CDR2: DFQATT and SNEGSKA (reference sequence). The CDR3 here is CSATRSGSNNEQFF. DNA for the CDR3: TGCAGTGCTACCAGATCGGGTAGCAACAATGAGCAGTTCTTC.

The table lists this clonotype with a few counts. The chain's CDR3 is CASSRTEGNQPQHF. The DNA for the CDR3 is TGTGCCAGCAGCCGTACAGAGGGCAATCAGCCCCAGCATTTT. V gene TRBV12-3 or TRBV12-4 combines with J gene TRBJ1-5, with unresolved D. Trimming cost V 6 bases and J 2 bases, with 11 bases left between them. This CDR3 has 14 residues.

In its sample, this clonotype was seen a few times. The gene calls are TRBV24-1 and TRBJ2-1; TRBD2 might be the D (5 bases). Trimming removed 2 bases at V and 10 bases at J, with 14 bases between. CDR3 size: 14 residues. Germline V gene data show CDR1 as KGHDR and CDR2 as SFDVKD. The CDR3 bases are TGTGCCACCAGTGATTCCCTGACTGGGGAGGAGCAGTTCTTC. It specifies CATSDSLTGEEQFF.

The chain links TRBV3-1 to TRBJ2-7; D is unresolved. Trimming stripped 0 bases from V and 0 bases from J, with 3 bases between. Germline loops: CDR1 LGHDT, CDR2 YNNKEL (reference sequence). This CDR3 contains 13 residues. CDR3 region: CASSQDVSYEQYF. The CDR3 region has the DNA TGTGCCAGCAGCCAAGATGTCTCCTACGAGCAGTACTTC.